These T cell receptor beta chains were read from a single sample in a study of shared clonotypes between healthy human individuals. Using immunoSEQ multiplex PCR, the repertoire was profiled, and TCRdb retains in-frame clones only, with some absent. Counted here are around 1,100,000 clones, approximately 77% occurring once; the ten biggest clones make up 0.85% to 1%. The sample consisted of memory CD4+ T cells from PBMCs. The source of these receptors is a man aged 18 to 29 in good health. Some clones in this sample may be carry-over from other donors' samples. The conserved cysteine and the conserved F or W are not part of the CDR3 here. A clone size is listed for some rows: how often the clone was seen (once, few, many), or a class if it is expanded.

cdr3_aa	clone_size	v_call	j_call
ASSQVGTSGNYEQY	-	TRBV19	TRBJ2-7
ASEPHGTYGYT	-	TRBV6-6	TRBJ1-2
ASSYGSIRLTSLYGYT	-	TRBV5-4	TRBJ1-2
ASSLDYRGSDYGYT	-	TRBV7-2	TRBJ1-2
ASSEGWSSSEQY	many	TRBV10-1	TRBJ2-7
ASSQTTLTNTEAF	-	TRBV5-4	TRBJ1-1
ASSPPGQGSTGELF	-	TRBV18	TRBJ2-2
ASSFPQGQGRTNEKLF	-	TRBV28	TRBJ1-4
AWTIDRPSPLH	-	TRBV30	TRBJ1-6
ASSPQLGLSNEQF	-	TRBV6-5	TRBJ2-1
ASGRQVQETQY	-	TRBV2	TRBJ2-5
ASSVGQYGYT	once	TRBV9	TRBJ1-2
ASSLPLGQGWDTQY	-	TRBV9	TRBJ2-3
ASSVGPGNTIY	-	TRBV9	TRBJ1-3
AGSEEGVGSPLH	few	TRBV7-9	TRBJ1-6
ASDRGQGARHYGYT	-	TRBV28	TRBJ1-2
AISDHGEDLYEQY	-	TRBV10-3	TRBJ2-7
ASSLDGTGVETQY	-	TRBV5-1	TRBJ2-5
ASSSGPSTQY	-	TRBV9	TRBJ2-3
ASSLVPGSAKNIQY	once	TRBV5-1	TRBJ2-4
ASSLAGLVTEAF	-	TRBV5-4	TRBJ1-1
ASRTPGLHQPQH	-	TRBV28	TRBJ1-5
ASSSGGTVWADTQY	-	TRBV5-8	TRBJ2-3
ASGSVLYPAYEQY	-	TRBV2	TRBJ2-7
ASSQGLARRRNQPQH	many	TRBV4-1	TRBJ1-5
ASKMEGWWETQY	-	TRBV19	TRBJ2-5
ASTFMGTRGGNEQF	-	TRBV5-1	TRBJ2-1
ASSQGRLAEQF	-	TRBV7-3	TRBJ2-1
ASSLVWREANTDTQY	few	TRBV11-2	TRBJ2-3